The 18 T cell receptor beta chains below were found in one sample sequenced in a study of CD8 T cells in ankylosing spondylitis. TCRdb processed the 5' RACE reads anew with MiXCR; each CDR3 protein has one entry. The profile shows some 30,000 distinct CDR3 sequences, 7.2% of them singletons. Material for sequencing was blood, either unsorted or a sorted T cell fraction (not recorded which). The source is a male donor with ankylosing spondylitis or in good health (not recorded which).

This clonotype was observed many times. The chain links TRBV3-1 to TRBJ2-1, with 11 nucleotides matching TRBD2. CDR3 length: 14 residues. In germline, CDR1 is LGHDT, CDR2 YNNKEL (reference sequence). V trimming: 4 bases; J trimming: 7 bases; junction bases outside the gene matches: 3. The CDR3 DNA reads as TGTGCCAGCAGCCCTTGGACTAGCGGGAATGAGCAGTTCTTC. This gives the protein CASSPWTSGNEQFF.

This clonotype was counted at least ten times. The rearrangement uses TRBV7-2 and TRBJ2-1; D gene unclear. CDR3 length: 15 amino acids. Germline CDR1 reads SGHTA; CDR2 reads FQGNSA. The V and J ends lost 1 base and 6 bases respectively, with 13 bases between them. The CDR3 loop is CASSLGLGSGNEQFF. The CDR3, as DNA: TGTGCCAGCAGCTTAGGTCTGGGCTCCGGCAATGAGCAGTTCTTC.

In its sample, this clonotype was seen many times. The gene calls are TRBV28 and TRBJ2-7, with no clear D. Trimming pared 10 bases from V and 2 bases from J, leaving 15 bases between. Germline values: CDR1 MDHEN, CDR2 SYDVKM. This CDR3 is built from 13 residues. DNA of the CDR3: TGTGCCACCCAACGACCTTACACCTACGAGCAGTACTTC. Translated: CATQRPYTYEQYF.

This clonotype has only a few counts. The rearrangement links TRBV6-1 to TRBJ2-1, with 7 bases that match TRBD1. CDR3 length equals 15 residues. The V segment lost 5 bases and the J segment 4 bases; nucleotides outside the gene matches: 8. Per the germline V gene, CDR1 is MNHNS and CDR2 is SASEGT. The CDR3 loop reads CASSPGKGAYNEQFF. CDR3 in DNA: TGTGCCAGCAGTCCGGGTAAGGGGGCTTACAATGAGCAGTTCTTC.

This clonotype came up many times. CDR3 sequence: CASSQSTTGELFF. Here the CDR3 DNA reads TGCGCCAGCAGTCAATCCACAACCGGGGAGCTGTTTTTT. The chain employs TRBV23-1 and TRBJ2-2; unclear D gene. TRBV23-1 is flagged as an ORF with uncertain function. The CDR3 is made up of 13 amino acids. The V and J ends lost 0 bases and 5 bases respectively, with 4 bases between them.

The chain employs TRBV4-1 and TRBJ2-1, with TRBD2 matching over 7 bases. Trimming took 0 bases from V and 0 from J; bases not matched to a gene: 11. Per germline, CDR1 MGHRA and CDR2 YSYEKL. This CDR3 spans 19 amino acids. The DNA of the CDR3 is TGCGCCAGCAGCCAAGATAGCATAACGGGAGGAAGCTCCTACAATGAGCAGTTCTTC. Translated: CASSQDSITGGSSYNEQFF.

The J gene is TRBJ2-5, the V gene TRBV6-1; D not certain. Germline V gives CDR1 MNHNS, CDR2 SASEGT. The length of the CDR3 is 13 residues. V lost 6 bases, J lost 4 bases, and 12 bases lay in between. The CDR3: CASSRSWRETQYF. CDR3 nucleotide sequence: TGTGCCAGCAGCCGGTCTTGGAGAGAGACCCAGTACTTC.

This clonotype was detected ten times or more. This chain links TRBV29-1 with TRBJ2-1, with D possibly being TRBD1 (6 bases). The CDR3 runs 14 residues. In germline, CDR1 is SQVTM, CDR2 ANQGSEA. The germline V and J ends were trimmed by 3 bases and 4 bases, with 13 bases remaining between them. The CDR3 reads CSVEAQGIYNEQFF. DNA for the CDR3: TGCAGCGTTGAGGCACAGGGCATTTACAATGAGCAGTTCTTC.

This clonotype appeared many times. The chain combines TRBV7-8 with TRBJ1-4; TRBD1 is a possible D gene (5 bases). The CDR3 covers 15 residues. CDR1 SGHVS and CDR2 FQNEAQ come from the germline V gene. Deletions cut 2 bases from V and 8 bases from J, with 15 bases between. The CDR3 DNA follows: TGTGCCAGCAGCTTAAGTGCGAGTGGGGGAGAAAAACTGTTTTTT. Its protein is CASSLSASGGEKLFF.

Relative to its sample, this clonotype is medium-sized. V and J are TRBV29-1 and TRBJ1-3, with 7 bases fitting TRBD1. J gave up 2 bases and V 7 bases, and 11 bases lay outside the gene matches. The CDR3 spans 15 residues. The germline gives CDR1 SQVTM, CDR2 ANQGSEA. The CDR3 DNA follows: TGCAGCGGAACTCAGGGGGACCCAGCTGGAAACACCATATATTTT. Amino acid sequence: CSGTQGDPAGNTIYF.

This clonotype occurred a few times. The chain uses TRBV27 and TRBJ2-7; TRBD2 agrees at 7 bases. Germline V lookup: CDR1 MNHEY, CDR2 SMNVEV (reference sequence). This CDR3 is 15 amino acids long. V shed 4 bases and J 2 bases; nucleotides not matched to a gene: 8. CDR3 protein: CASSYSAGRPYEQYF. The DNA for the CDR3 is TGTGCCAGCAGTTACTCAGCGGGAAGGCCCTACGAGCAGTACTTC.

The rearrangement joins TRBV7-3 to TRBJ2-1; 13 nucleotides agree with TRBD2. The CDR3 is 16 residues long. The junction had 6 bases not matched to a gene; V was cut back by 3 bases and J by 7 bases. From germline, CDR1 is SGHTA and CDR2 FQGTGA. The CDR3: CASSFRTSGSKNEQFF. Here the CDR3 DNA reads TGTGCCAGCAGCTTTAGGACTAGCGGGAGCAAGAATGAGCAGTTCTTC.

Concerning this clonotype itself: Germline is not matched at one junction end, which may reflect a read error. V gene TRBV7-1 combines with J gene TRBJ2-1; unclear D gene. TRBV7-1 is placed among ORFs of uncertain function. The CDR3 contains 13 residues. DNA for the CDR3: TGTGCCAGGAGCTCTGGTCTGCGGCTTGAGCAGTTCTTC. Translating gives CARSSGLRLEQFF.

Within the sample, this clonotype is medium-sized. The gene calls are TRBV5-1 and TRBJ2-7, with D possibly TRBD1 on 5 matching bases. CDR1 and CDR2 (germline): SGHRS, YFSETQ. The CDR3 covers 15 residues. The V gene lost 0 bases and the J gene lost 2 bases, with 12 bases spanning the gap. The CDR3 protein is CASSLDTGQTYEQYF. In DNA, the CDR3 is TGCGCCAGCAGCTTGGACACAGGACAAACCTACGAGCAGTACTTC. Full variable domain (remainder filled in from reference TRBV5-1 and TRBJ2-7): KAGVTQTPRYLIKTRGQQVTLSCSPISGHRSVSWYQQTPGQGLQFLFEYFSETQRNKGNFPGRFSGRQFSNSRSEMNVSTLELGDSALYLCASSLDTGQTYEQYFGPGTRLTVT.

This clonotype was observed at least ten times. The J gene is TRBJ2-7, the V gene TRBV6-2 or TRBV6-3; 8 bases map to TRBD2. This CDR3 has 16 residues. V lost 0 bases to trimming and J lost 0 bases; unmatched junction nucleotides: 4. Germline V gives CDR1 MNHEY, CDR2 SVGEGT. CDR3 residues: CASSYSTSGSSYEQYF. In nucleotides, the CDR3 is TGTGCCAGCAGTTACTCGACGAGCGGGAGCTCCTACGAGCAGTACTTC.

This clonotype has at least ten counts. Here the CDR3 reads CASSLSAGGGDTQYF. The CDR3 nucleotides are TGTGCCAGCAGTTTAAGCGCGGGAGGAGGGGATACGCAGTATTTT. The V gene is TRBV12-3 or TRBV12-4, the J gene TRBJ2-3, with 8 bases aligning to TRBD2. This CDR3 spans 15 amino acids. V lost 2 bases and J lost 6; bases outside the gene matches: 7.

At least ten counts were recorded for this clonotype. The chain recombines TRBV12-3 or TRBV12-4 with TRBJ2-5, with D maybe TRBD2 (5 bases). V lost 3 bases and J lost 4, with 12 bases in between. The CDR3 spans 14 residues. For the CDR3, the DNA is TGTGCCAGCAGTTTTAATCCAGCGGCAGAGACCCAGTACTTC. It specifies CASSFNPAAETQYF.

This clonotype came up many times. The chain has TRBV5-1 and TRBJ2-3; D remains unclear. Germline CDR1 SGHRS, CDR2 YFSETQ. CDR3 size: 12 residues. V lost 8 bases to trimming and J lost 3 bases, with 10 bases between them. The CDR3 bases are TGCGCCAGTAAAATAGATACAGATACGCAGTATTTT. Translation: CASKIDTDTQYF. Full variable domain (outside the CDR3, taken from reference TRBV5-1 and TRBJ2-3): KAGVTQTPRYLIKTRGQQVTLSCSPISGHRSVSWYQQTPGQGLQFLFEYFSETQRNKGNFPGRFSGRQFSNSRSEMNVSTLELGDSALYLCASKIDTDTQYFGPGTRLTVL.